Listed below are T cell receptor beta chains from one sample, sequenced in a study. TCRdb recomputed calls from the 5' RACE reads with MiXCR, one row per CDR3 protein. The sample has around 43,000 distinct CDR3 sequences, approximately 20% seen once. The sample was naive CD4+ T cells sorted from a lymph node. Every receptor here comes from a female donor with breast cancer. CDR3s leave out the opening cysteine and the closing phenylalanine or tryptophan. Each record gives: V gene, clone size, J gene, CDR3 protein. Clone size appears in some rows only: once, few, many, or a class for an expanded clone.

V gene: TRBV6-2/TRBV6-3
clone size: many
J gene: TRBJ2-7
CDR3 protein: ASSYSTISGRARWEQY

V gene: TRBV29-1
clone size: many
J gene: TRBJ2-5
CDR3 protein: SVVRETQY

V gene: TRBV20-1
clone size: .
J gene: TRBJ1-1
CDR3 protein: SATQGALTEAF

V gene: TRBV6-2/TRBV6-3
clone size: few
J gene: TRBJ2-1
CDR3 protein: ASSPDEGGRNEQF

V gene: TRBV29-1
clone size: many
J gene: TRBJ2-1
CDR3 protein: SVYTSGTYNEQF

V gene: TRBV7-8
clone size: .
J gene: TRBJ2-3
CDR3 protein: ASTMLTSGTDTQY

V gene: TRBV11-2
clone size: few
J gene: TRBJ2-5
CDR3 protein: ASSLNAGEGETQY

V gene: TRBV12-3/TRBV12-4
clone size: many
J gene: TRBJ2-5
CDR3 protein: ASSLNRWQTQY

V gene: TRBV12-3/TRBV12-4
clone size: many
J gene: TRBJ2-5
CDR3 protein: ASASSGGQETQY

V gene: TRBV6-8
clone size: few
J gene: TRBJ1-2
CDR3 protein: ASSYSETAYGYT

V gene: TRBV5-1
clone size: few
J gene: TRBJ2-1
CDR3 protein: ASSSHTGGNEQF

V gene: TRBV30
clone size: .
J gene: TRBJ2-7
CDR3 protein: AWKKWGLSYEQY

V gene: TRBV10-3
clone size: many
J gene: TRBJ1-2
CDR3 protein: AISESPGPANYGYT

V gene: TRBV20-1
clone size: few
J gene: TRBJ2-7
CDR3 protein: SAVGQGGYEQY

V gene: TRBV5-1
clone size: .
J gene: TRBJ2-7
CDR3 protein: ASSSGPSGQSSYEQY

V gene: TRBV29-1
clone size: .
J gene: TRBJ1-1
CDR3 protein: SGGQVNTEAF

V gene: TRBV6-2/TRBV6-3
clone size: many
J gene: TRBJ1-1
CDR3 protein: ASSYSLASVNTEAF

V gene: TRBV7-2
clone size: few
J gene: TRBJ1-1
CDR3 protein: ASSSGQVGDTEAF

V gene: TRBV2
clone size: .
J gene: TRBJ1-2
CDR3 protein: ASSDSVRNYGYT

V gene: TRBV11-3
clone size: many
J gene: TRBJ2-7
CDR3 protein: ASSLGGLLAGVYEQY

V gene: TRBV7-2
clone size: many
J gene: TRBJ1-1
CDR3 protein: ASSRRGEAF

V gene: TRBV30
clone size: few
J gene: TRBJ1-3
CDR3 protein: AWSVGGSGNTIY

V gene: TRBV6-1
clone size: .
J gene: TRBJ2-3
CDR3 protein: ASSVTWRGRDTQY

V gene: TRBV19
clone size: many
J gene: TRBJ1-1
CDR3 protein: ASGEGAAATF

V gene: TRBV7-3
clone size: many
J gene: TRBJ2-1
CDR3 protein: ASSPGLAGDEQF

V gene: TRBV27
clone size: .
J gene: TRBJ1-1
CDR3 protein: ASSSYRENGEAF

V gene: TRBV9
clone size: few
J gene: TRBJ2-5
CDR3 protein: ASSSEGYQETQY

V gene: TRBV7-2
clone size: few
J gene: TRBJ2-3
CDR3 protein: ASSLAAGATDTQY

V gene: TRBV7-2
clone size: .
J gene: TRBJ1-5
CDR3 protein: ASNLDLGTYQPQH

V gene: TRBV7-9
clone size: many
J gene: TRBJ1-1
CDR3 protein: ASSLGQNTEAF

V gene: TRBV5-1
clone size: many
J gene: TRBJ2-7
CDR3 protein: ASSLGVEEQY

V gene: TRBV29-1
clone size: .
J gene: TRBJ2-3
CDR3 protein: SVGIGEVADTQY

V gene: TRBV6-1
clone size: .
J gene: TRBJ1-1
CDR3 protein: ASTPGDRGMNTEAF

V gene: TRBV7-3
clone size: many
J gene: TRBJ2-6
CDR3 protein: ASSFPGANVLT

V gene: TRBV20-1
clone size: .
J gene: TRBJ1-5
CDR3 protein: SARVRSADQPQH

V gene: TRBV5-1
clone size: medium-sized
J gene: TRBJ1-5
CDR3 protein: ASSTARRDRGGNQPQH

V gene: TRBV7-9
clone size: few
J gene: TRBJ2-2
CDR3 protein: ASRPGGMGPTGELF

V gene: TRBV6-1
clone size: few
J gene: TRBJ1-2
CDR3 protein: ASSEVGRRGYT

V gene: TRBV24-1
clone size: many
J gene: TRBJ1-2
CDR3 protein: ATAGTDGYT

V gene: TRBV5-1
clone size: .
J gene: TRBJ1-2
CDR3 protein: ASSEPGTGQHGYT

V gene: TRBV7-2
clone size: many
J gene: TRBJ2-1
CDR3 protein: ASSLVGTSGGNNEQF

V gene: TRBV4-1
clone size: few
J gene: TRBJ2-5
CDR3 protein: ASSVRTSGTETQY

V gene: TRBV5-1
clone size: many
J gene: TRBJ2-2
CDR3 protein: ASSLDGGPGTGELF

V gene: TRBV20-1
clone size: .
J gene: TRBJ2-3
CDR3 protein: RARLSGRNTDTQY

V gene: TRBV4-1
clone size: many
J gene: TRBJ1-5
CDR3 protein: ASSPRQGISNQPQH

V gene: TRBV7-2
clone size: .
J gene: TRBJ1-5
CDR3 protein: ASSFGGGYSNQPQH

V gene: TRBV7-2
clone size: .
J gene: TRBJ1-1
CDR3 protein: ASSTQVGTEAF

V gene: TRBV20-1
clone size: medium-sized
J gene: TRBJ1-1
CDR3 protein: SARGGATGLVSTEAF

V gene: TRBV6-1
clone size: .
J gene: TRBJ2-7
CDR3 protein: ASRFGRSYEQY

V gene: TRBV12-3/TRBV12-4
clone size: .
J gene: TRBJ1-5
CDR3 protein: ASSTVQGQPQH

V gene: TRBV18
clone size: .
J gene: TRBJ2-5
CDR3 protein: ASSPTIQETQY

V gene: TRBV6-1
clone size: .
J gene: TRBJ1-5
CDR3 protein: ASRWGTGSGNQPQH

V gene: TRBV15
clone size: .
J gene: TRBJ2-7
CDR3 protein: ATSRKTSGPSYEQY

V gene: TRBV7-2
clone size: .
J gene: TRBJ2-3
CDR3 protein: ASTNAVTGTQY

V gene: TRBV29-1
clone size: .
J gene: TRBJ2-4
CDR3 protein: SVVVSGAKNIQY

V gene: TRBV25-1
clone size: .
J gene: TRBJ2-2
CDR3 protein: ASSTPRGQGRTGELF

V gene: TRBV18
clone size: few
J gene: TRBJ2-3
CDR3 protein: ATSPSKGDTDTQY